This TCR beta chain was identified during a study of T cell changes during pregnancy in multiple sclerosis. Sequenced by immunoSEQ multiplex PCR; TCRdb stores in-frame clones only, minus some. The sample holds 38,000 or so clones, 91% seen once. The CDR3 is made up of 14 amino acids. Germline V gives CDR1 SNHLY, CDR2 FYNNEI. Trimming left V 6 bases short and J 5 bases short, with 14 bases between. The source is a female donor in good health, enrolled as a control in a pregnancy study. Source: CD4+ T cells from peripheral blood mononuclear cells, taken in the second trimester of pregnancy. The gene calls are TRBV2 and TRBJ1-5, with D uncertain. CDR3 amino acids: CASRAGLDYQPQHF. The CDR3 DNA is TGTGCCAGCAGGGCCGGATTGGACTATCAGCCCCAGCATTTT.